The 10 T cell receptor beta chains below all came from one sample that was sequenced in a study of T cells after posttransplantation cyclophosphamide. Clones were sequenced by immunoSEQ multiplex PCR, and TCRdb holds only the in-frame ones, with some missing. The sample lists more than 10,000 clones; about 89% were seen once. Cyclophosphamide on days +3 and +4 followed busulfan-fludarabine conditioning and a marrow graft. Material: PBMCs, obtained after allogeneic stem cell transplant with posttransplant cyclophosphamide. The receptors here all came from a female patient between 30 and 39 years old who received an allogeneic stem cell transplant from an unrelated donor, was CMV-positive, and had no GVHD. Some T cells may be the graft donor's.

This clone was recorded only once. V usage is TRBV18 and J usage is TRBJ2-5; 15 bases agree with TRBD2. Per germline, CDR1 KGHSH and CDR2 LQKENI. The CDR3 is 21 amino acids. J was trimmed by 1 base and V by 2 bases; bases with no gene match: 14. The CDR3 nucleotides read TGTGCCAGCTCACCAAATTTGGGTGCGGGACTAGCGGGAGGATTCCAAGAGACCCAGTACTTC. This translates into CASSPNLGAGLAGGFQETQYF.

The V and J genes are TRBV5-1 and TRBJ2-7; a weak D match, TRBD1 (6 bases). Trimming took 1 base from V and 0 from J, leaving 14 bases between them. The CDR3 spans 16 residues. The V gene's germline CDR1 is SGHRS and CDR2 YFSETQ. CDR3 nucleotides: TGCGCCAGCAGCTTGAAAGGACAGACCAGCTCCTACGAGCAGTACTTC. Protein product: CASSLKGQTSSYEQYF.

Only a few counts were recorded for this clone. The gene calls are TRBV10-3 and TRBJ2-1; 11 bases match TRBD2. Germline CDR1 is ENHRY and CDR2 is SYGVKD. The CDR3 loop spans 14 amino acids. V shed 4 bases, J shed 9 bases, and the junction held 5 bases outside the gene matches. DNA of the CDR3: TGTGCCATCAGTGGGACTAGCGGGTCCGGTGAGCAGTTCTTC. Translating it yields CAISGTSGSGEQFF.

This chain uses TRBV30 with TRBJ1-6, with 8 bases lining up with TRBD1. CDR1 is GTSNPN and CDR2 is SVGIG in the germline V gene (reference sequence). Germline trimming cut 4 bases from V and 1 base from J; bases unmatched to any gene: 15. The CDR3 length is 19 residues. Written as DNA, the CDR3 is TGTGCCTGGACCCGGGACAGGACGCCTCGGGGGTCCTATAATTCACCCCTCCACTTT. Translating it yields CAWTRDRTPRGSYNSPLHF. Based on the CDR3 plus reference TRBV30 and TRBJ1-6, the full variable domain is SQTIHQWPATLVQPVGSPLSLECTVEGTSNPNLYWYRQAAGRGLQLLFYSVGIGQISSEVPQNLSASRPQDRQFILSSKKLLLSDSGFYLCAWTRDRTPRGSYNSPLHFGNGTRLTVT.

The chain recombines TRBV28 with TRBJ2-7; no definite D call. This CDR3 has 13 amino acids. V gave up 7 bases and J gave up 4 bases, with 14 bases separating them. Germline-derived CDR1 and CDR2 are MDHEN and SYDVKM. The CDR3 loop is CASTSGSLYEQYF. The CDR3, as DNA: TGTGCCAGCACCTCAGGAAGCCTGTACGAGCAGTACTTC. The full variable domain, with the rest looked up from reference TRBV28 and TRBJ2-7, is DVKVTQSSRYLVKRTGEKVFLECVQDMDHENMFWYRQDPGLGLRLIYFSYDVKMKEKGDIPEGYSVSREKKERFSLILESASTNQTSMYLCASTSGSLYEQYFGPGTRLTVT.

This clone was detected a few times. This chain joins TRBV25-1 and TRBJ2-4; 7 bases line up with TRBD1. The CDR3 contains 17 residues. The germline CDR1 and CDR2 sequences are MGHDK and SYGVNS. V was clipped by 1 base and J by 2 bases; unmatched bases: 8. The CDR3 nucleotides read TGTGCCAGCAGTGAATCCGGGGCAGGGGGTCCCAAAAACATTCAGTACTTC. Translating it yields CASSESGAGGPKNIQYF.

This chain uses TRBV5-4 with TRBJ2-4; a weak D match, TRBD1 (7 bases). V lost 0 bases, J lost 5 bases, and 12 bases lay in between. Germline V gives CDR1 SGHNT, CDR2 YYREEE (reference sequence). The CDR3 totals 15 residues. The CDR3 region has the DNA TGTGCCAGCAGCTTGGAAGGCGGGACAGAAAACATTCAGTACTTC. This sequence encodes CASSLEGGTENIQYF.

The J gene is TRBJ1-6, the V gene TRBV6-1; perhaps TRBD1 as D (6 bases). With 7 bases removed from V and 5 bases from J, the gap between germline ends came to 12 bases. CDR1 MNHNS and CDR2 SASEGT come from the germline V gene. This CDR3 contains 14 residues. The CDR3, as DNA: TGTGCCAGCAAGGGGGACAAGGATAATTCACCCCTCCACTTT. Protein sequence: CASKGDKDNSPLHF.

The J gene is TRBJ2-7, the V gene TRBV5-1; 8 nucleotides align to TRBD1. Germline CDR1 reads SGHRS; CDR2 reads YFSETQ. J gave up 3 bases and V 0 bases, and 8 bases lay outside the gene matches. CDR3 length equals 16 residues. The CDR3 protein is CASSLARDRTDYEQYF. The CDR3 nucleotides are TGCGCCAGCAGCTTGGCACGGGACAGGACTGACTACGAGCAGTACTTC.

The sample holds one count of this clone. V usage is TRBV9 and J usage is TRBJ2-5; 7 bases fit TRBD2. Trimming took 6 bases from V and 2 from J; bases not matched to a gene: 10. The CDR3 is made up of 15 amino acids. Germline-derived CDR1 and CDR2 are SGDLS and YYNGEE. Written as DNA, the CDR3 is TGTGCCAGCAATCCCCTCGGGGGGATTCAAGAGACCCAGTACTTC. This sequence encodes CASNPLGGIQETQYF.